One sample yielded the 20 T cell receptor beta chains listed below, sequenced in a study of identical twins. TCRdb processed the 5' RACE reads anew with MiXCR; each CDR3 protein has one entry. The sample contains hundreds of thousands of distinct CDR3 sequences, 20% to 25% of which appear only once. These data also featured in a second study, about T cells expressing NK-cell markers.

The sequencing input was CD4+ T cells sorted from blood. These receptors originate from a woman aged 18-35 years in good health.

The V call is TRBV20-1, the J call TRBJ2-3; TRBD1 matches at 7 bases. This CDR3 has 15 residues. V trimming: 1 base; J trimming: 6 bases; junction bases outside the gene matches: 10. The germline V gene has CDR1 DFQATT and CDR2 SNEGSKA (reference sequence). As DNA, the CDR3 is TGCAGTGCTAGAGGGTCCGGGACAGCCACCGATACGCAGTATTTT. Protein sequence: CSARGSGTATDTQYF.

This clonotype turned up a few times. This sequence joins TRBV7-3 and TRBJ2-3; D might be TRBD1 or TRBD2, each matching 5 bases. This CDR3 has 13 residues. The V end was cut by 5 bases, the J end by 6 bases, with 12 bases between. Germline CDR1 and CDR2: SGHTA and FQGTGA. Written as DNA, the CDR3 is TGTGCCAGCAGCACAAACCGGGGCGATACGCAGTATTTT. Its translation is CASSTNRGDTQYF. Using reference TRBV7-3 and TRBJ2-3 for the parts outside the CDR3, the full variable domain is GAGVSQTPSNKVTEKGKYVELRCDPISGHTALYWYRQSLGQGPEFLIYFQGTGAADDSGLPNDRFFAVRPEGSVSTLKIQRTERGDSAVYLCASSTNRGDTQYFGPGTRLTVL.

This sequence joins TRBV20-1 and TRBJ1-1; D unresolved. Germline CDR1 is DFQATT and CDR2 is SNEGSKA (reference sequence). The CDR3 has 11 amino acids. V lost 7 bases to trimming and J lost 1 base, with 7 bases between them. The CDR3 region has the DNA TGCAGTGTCGCACCGAACACTGAAGCTTTCTTT. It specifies CSVAPNTEAFF.

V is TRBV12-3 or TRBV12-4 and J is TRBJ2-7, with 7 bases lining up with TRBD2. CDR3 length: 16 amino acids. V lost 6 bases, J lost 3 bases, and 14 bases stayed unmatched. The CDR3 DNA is TGTGCCAGCAGCCTAGGGGAGGGACTCCTGGGCTACGAGCAGTACTTC. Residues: CASSLGEGLLGYEQYF.

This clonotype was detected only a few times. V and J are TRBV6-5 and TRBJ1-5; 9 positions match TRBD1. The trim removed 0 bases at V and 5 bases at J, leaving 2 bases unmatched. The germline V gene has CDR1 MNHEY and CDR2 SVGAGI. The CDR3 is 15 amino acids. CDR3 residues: CASSYSGQGYQPQHF. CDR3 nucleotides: TGTGCCAGCAGTTACTCGGGACAGGGTTATCAGCCCCAGCATTTT.

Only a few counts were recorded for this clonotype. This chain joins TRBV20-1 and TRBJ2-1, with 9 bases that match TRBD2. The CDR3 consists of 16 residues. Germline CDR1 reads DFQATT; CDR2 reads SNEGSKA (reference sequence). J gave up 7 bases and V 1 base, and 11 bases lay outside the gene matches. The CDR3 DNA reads TGCAGTGCTAGAGGGTCAGCTTTGCGGGGGGGGAATGAGCAGTTCTTC. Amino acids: CSARGSALRGGNEQFF.

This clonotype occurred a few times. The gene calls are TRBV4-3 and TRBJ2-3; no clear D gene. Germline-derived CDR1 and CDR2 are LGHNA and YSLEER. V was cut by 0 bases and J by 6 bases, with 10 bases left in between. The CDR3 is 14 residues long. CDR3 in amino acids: CASSQDIPRDTQYF. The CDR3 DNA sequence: TGCGCCAGCAGCCAAGATATCCCGCGGGATACGCAGTATTTT.

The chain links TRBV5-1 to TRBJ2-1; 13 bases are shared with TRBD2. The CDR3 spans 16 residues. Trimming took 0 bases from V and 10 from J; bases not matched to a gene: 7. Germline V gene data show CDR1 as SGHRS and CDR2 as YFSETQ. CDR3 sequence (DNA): TGCGCCAGCAGCTTGGTACTAGCGGGGGGGCCCGGAGAGCAGTTCTTC. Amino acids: CASSLVLAGGPGEQFF.

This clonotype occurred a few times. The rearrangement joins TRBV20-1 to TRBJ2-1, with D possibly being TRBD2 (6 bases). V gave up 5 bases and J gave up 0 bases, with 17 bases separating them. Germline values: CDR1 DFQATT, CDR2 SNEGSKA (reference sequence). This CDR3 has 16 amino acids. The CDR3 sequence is CSAGDFSGGSYNEQFF. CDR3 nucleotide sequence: TGCAGTGCTGGGGATTTTAGCGGAGGCTCCTACAATGAGCAGTTCTTC.

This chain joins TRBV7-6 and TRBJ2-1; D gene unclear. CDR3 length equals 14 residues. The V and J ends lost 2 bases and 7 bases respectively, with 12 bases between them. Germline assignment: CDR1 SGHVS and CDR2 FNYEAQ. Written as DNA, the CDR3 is TGTGCCAGCAGCTTATCCCCAGCTGTTAATGAGCAGTTCTTC. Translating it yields CASSLSPAVNEQFF.

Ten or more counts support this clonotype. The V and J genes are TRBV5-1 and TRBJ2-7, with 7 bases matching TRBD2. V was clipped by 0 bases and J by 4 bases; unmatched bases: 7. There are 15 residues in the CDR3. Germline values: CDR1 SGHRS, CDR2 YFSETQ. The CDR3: CASSLAASGGYEQYF. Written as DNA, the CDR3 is TGCGCCAGCAGCTTGGCGGCTAGCGGAGGTTACGAGCAGTACTTC.

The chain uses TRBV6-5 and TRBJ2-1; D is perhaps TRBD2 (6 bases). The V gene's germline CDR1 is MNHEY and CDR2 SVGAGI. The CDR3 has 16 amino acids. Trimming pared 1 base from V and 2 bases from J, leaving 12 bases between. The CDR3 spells CASSYYTGVTYNEQFF. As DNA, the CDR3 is TGTGCCAGCAGTTACTATACGGGAGTTACCTACAATGAGCAGTTCTTC.

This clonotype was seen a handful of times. Here the CDR3 reads CASSVGGRNIQYF. The CDR3 DNA is TGTGCCAGCAGCGTTGGGGGCCGAAACATTCAGTACTTC. This rearrangement joins TRBV9 to TRBJ2-4, with a weak D call TRBD1 (6 bases). Trimming removed 2 bases at V and 6 bases at J, with 9 bases between. The CDR3 has 13 amino acids. Germline V gene sequence: CDR1 SGDLS, CDR2 YYNGEE.

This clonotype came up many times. The CDR3 spells CASSQLTGELFF. CDR3 DNA: TGTGCCAGCAGCCAACTGACCGGGGAGCTGTTTTTT. The chain combines TRBV3-1 with TRBJ2-2; D is ambiguous. Trimming shortened V by 2 bases and J by 5 bases, and 3 bases separated the two germline ends. Germline loops: CDR1 LGHDT, CDR2 YNNKEL (reference sequence). The length of the CDR3 is 12 residues.

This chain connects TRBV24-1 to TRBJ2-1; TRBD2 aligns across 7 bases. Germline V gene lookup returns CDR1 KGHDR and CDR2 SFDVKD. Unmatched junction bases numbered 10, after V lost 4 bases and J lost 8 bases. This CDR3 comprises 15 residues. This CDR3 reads CATSEAGAPRDEQFF. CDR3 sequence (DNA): TGTGCCACCAGTGAGGCGGGAGCCCCTAGAGATGAGCAGTTCTTC.

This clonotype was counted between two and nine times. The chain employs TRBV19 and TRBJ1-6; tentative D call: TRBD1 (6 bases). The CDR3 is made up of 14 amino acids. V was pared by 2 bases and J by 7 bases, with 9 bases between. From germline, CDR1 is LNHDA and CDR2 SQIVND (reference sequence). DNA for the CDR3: TGTGCCAGTAGTATAAGGACAGAGAATTCACCCCTCCACTTT. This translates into CASSIRTENSPLHF. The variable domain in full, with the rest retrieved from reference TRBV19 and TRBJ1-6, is DGGITQSPKYLFRKEGQNVTLSCEQNLNHDAMYWYRQDPGQGLRLIYYSQIVNDFQKGDIAEGYSVSREKKESFPLTVTSAQKNPTAFYLCASSIRTENSPLHFGNGTRLTVT.

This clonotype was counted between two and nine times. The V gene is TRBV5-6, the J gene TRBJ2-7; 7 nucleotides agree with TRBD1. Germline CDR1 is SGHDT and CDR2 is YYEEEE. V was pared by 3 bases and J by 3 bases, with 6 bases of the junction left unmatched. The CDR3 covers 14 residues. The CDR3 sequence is CASSYIQGIYEQYF. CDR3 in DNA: TGTGCCAGCAGCTATATACAGGGGATCTACGAGCAGTACTTC. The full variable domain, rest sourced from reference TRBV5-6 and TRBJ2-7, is DAGVTQSPTHLIKTRGQQVTLRCSPKSGHDTVSWYQQALGQGPQFIFQYYEEEERQRGNFPDRFSGHQFPNYSSELNVNALLLGDSALYLCASSYIQGIYEQYFGPGTRLTVT.

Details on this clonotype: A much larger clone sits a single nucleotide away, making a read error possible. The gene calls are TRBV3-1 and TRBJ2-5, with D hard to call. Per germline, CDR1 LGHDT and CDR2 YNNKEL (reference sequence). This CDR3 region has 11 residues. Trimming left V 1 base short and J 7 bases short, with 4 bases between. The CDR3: CASSQGATQYF. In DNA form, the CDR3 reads TGTGCCAGCAGCCAAGGAGCGACCCAGTACTTC.

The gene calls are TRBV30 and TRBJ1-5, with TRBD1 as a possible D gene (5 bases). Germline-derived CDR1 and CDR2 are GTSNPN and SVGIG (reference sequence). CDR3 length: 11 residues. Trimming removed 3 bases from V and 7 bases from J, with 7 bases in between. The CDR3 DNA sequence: TGTGCCTGGAGGGGACGACAGCCCCAGCATTTT. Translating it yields CAWRGRQPQHF.

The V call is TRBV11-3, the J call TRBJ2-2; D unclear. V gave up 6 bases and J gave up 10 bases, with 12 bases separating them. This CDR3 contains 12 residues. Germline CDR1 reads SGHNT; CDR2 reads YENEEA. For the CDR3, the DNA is TGTGCCAGCAGAACCCATGGGTCGGAGCTGTTTTTT. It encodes CASRTHGSELFF.